This T cell receptor beta chain derives from a study of cytomegalovirus exposure and HLA in healthy donors. CDR1 SGHRS and CDR2 YFSETQ come from the germline V gene. Trimming removed 1 base from V and 0 bases from J, with 6 bases in between. The length of the CDR3 is 14 residues. It was with 60 Vbeta and 13 Jbeta primers that the PCR ran. The table came from immunoSEQ multiplex PCR; TCRdb's copy has only in-frame clones and leaves some out. The table lists around 77,000 clones, about 84% of them singletons. The chain carries TRBV5-1 and TRBJ2-3; D may be TRBD2 (5 bases). The source of this sequence is a man between 40 and 49 years old in good health and CMV-seronegative. Material for sequencing was PBMCs. The CDR3 DNA reads TGCGCCAGCAGCTTGCGGGGTAGCACAGATACGCAGTATTTT. Protein product: CASSLRGSTDTQYF.